This entry lists 24 T cell receptor beta chains sequenced from one sample in a study of shared clonotypes between healthy human individuals. Positively selected for CCR7, the CD45RO-negative cells used as naive CD8 cells excluded terminally differentiated effector memory CD45RA+ cells. Data came from immunoSEQ multiplex PCR; TCRdb stores just in-frame clones and leaves some out. The sample contains about 650,000 clones, nearly 97% of which appear only once. Sequenced material: naive CD8+ T cells sorted from blood. The receptors come from a woman aged 25 to 39 in good health.

The table lists this clone with a count of one. The CDR3 nucleotides read TGTGCCAGCAGTCCCACGACTAACTATGGCTACACCTTC. It specifies CASSPTTNYGYTF. The genes are TRBV27 and TRBJ1-2, with D unclear. Germline assignment: CDR1 MNHEY and CDR2 SMNVEV (reference sequence). Trimming removed 5 bases from V and 0 bases from J, with 7 bases in between. The CDR3 runs 13 residues.

V is TRBV14 and J is TRBJ2-7; a weak D match, TRBD2 (5 bases). Deletions cut 4 bases from V and 3 bases from J, with 25 bases between. In germline, CDR1 is SGHDN, CDR2 FVKESK. The CDR3 length is 18 residues. CDR3 sequence reads: CASSPRITRVWYFYEQYF. Written as DNA, the CDR3 is TGTGCCAGCAGCCCCCGAATCACTAGGGTTTGGTATTTCTACGAGCAGTACTTC.

Comment on this clone: Other DNA sequences in the sample encode the same CDR3. This chain uses TRBV27 with TRBJ2-7; D unresolved. The germline CDR1 and CDR2 sequences are MNHEY and SMNVEV (reference sequence). V was shortened by 5 bases and J by 0 bases, with 2 bases between the two germline ends. The CDR3 covers 11 residues. The CDR3 protein is CASSLSYEQYF. The CDR3 nucleotides are TGTGCCAGCAGTCTCTCCTACGAGCAGTACTTC.

In the case of this clone: Because it lacks the conserved phenylalanine or tryptophan at the end, this CDR3 is likely a read error. It is unclear where the CDR3 begins or ends on the DNA, so no DNA is shown, and the CDR3 is as TCRdb lists it. This chain uses TRBV6-1 with TRBJ1-2; the table assigns TRBD1, which was not confirmed against the DNA. The germline gives CDR1 MNHNS, CDR2 SASEGT. The CDR3 is 11 residues long, counting both termini. CDR3 protein: CASIDTGAFSL.

The chain links TRBV19 to TRBJ1-2; 8 bases match TRBD1. The junction had 13 bases not matched to a gene; V was cut back by 4 bases and J by 3 bases. The CDR3 is 17 residues long. Germline-derived CDR1 and CDR2 are LNHDA and SQIVND (reference sequence). This CDR3 reads CASSTPPGQAIYYGYTF. The CDR3 region has the DNA TGTGCCAGTAGTACCCCTCCGGGACAGGCTATTTACTATGGCTACACCTTC.

The chain uses TRBV11-2 and TRBJ1-1; a weak D match, TRBD1 (6 bases). Germline assignment: CDR1 SGHAT and CDR2 FQNNGV. This CDR3 comprises 16 residues. Trimming cost V 3 bases and J 4 bases, with 18 bases left between them. In DNA form, the CDR3 reads TGTGCCAGCAGCTTGGGGACACCGGGGCGTGGCACTGAAGCTTTCTTT. Translating it yields CASSLGTPGRGTEAFF.

This clone was counted a single time. This rearrangement joins TRBV13 to TRBJ2-7; the D is unclear. This CDR3 spans 15 amino acids. Germline lookup yields CDR1 PRHDT and CDR2 FYEKMQ (reference sequence). V gave up 4 bases and J gave up 2 bases, with 15 bases separating them. The CDR3 region is CASSYTGQSPYEQYF. The CDR3 DNA reads TGTGCCAGCAGCTACACCGGGCAGAGCCCCTACGAGCAGTACTTC.

This clone was counted only a few times. This CDR3 reads CASSPARDRGPYEQYF. CDR3 sequence (DNA): TGTGCCAGCAGCCCAGCCCGGGACAGGGGGCCGTACGAGCAGTACTTC. The chain recombines TRBV7-9 with TRBJ2-7; 12 nucleotides line up with TRBD1. The CDR3 length is 16 residues. The trim removed 5 bases at V and 4 bases at J, leaving 9 bases unmatched. From germline, CDR1 is SEHNR and CDR2 FQNEAQ (reference sequence).

This sequence joins TRBV7-8 and TRBJ2-1; D might be TRBD1 or TRBD2, each matching 5 bases. CDR1 is SGHVS, CDR2 FQNEAQ, per germline. Trimming removed 3 bases from V and 2 bases from J, with 8 bases in between. The CDR3 totals 14 residues. CDR3 sequence (DNA): TGTGCCAGCAGCTTCCGGGACGCCTACAATGAGCAGTTCTTC. Translating gives CASSFRDAYNEQFF.

The chain recombines TRBV9 with TRBJ2-1; D uncertain. This CDR3 is 14 amino acids long. V lost 7 bases and J 1 base, leaving 12 bases between the germline ends. Germline CDR1 SGDLS, CDR2 YYNGEE. The CDR3 DNA is TGTGCCAGCCGCCCGGACGTATCCTACAATGAGCAGTTCTTC. This translates into CASRPDVSYNEQFF.

The V gene is TRBV10-3, the J gene TRBJ2-3; D is unresolved. V lost 2 bases, J lost 1 base, and 7 bases lay in between. The CDR3 contains 14 residues. Per the germline V gene, CDR1 is ENHRY and CDR2 is SYGVKD. The CDR3 protein is CAISERVGTDTQYF. As DNA, the CDR3 is TGTGCCATCAGTGAGAGGGTAGGCACAGATACGCAGTATTTT.

The chain joins TRBV5-5 to TRBJ2-1; D remains ambiguous. The CDR3 runs to 16 residues. V gave up 2 bases and J gave up 8 bases, with 20 bases separating them. Germline CDR1 SGHKS, CDR2 YYEKEE (reference sequence). The CDR3 DNA reads as TGTGCCAGCAGCTTCGATTCGGCATTGAGGTCTGATGAGCAGTTCTTC. Protein sequence: CASSFDSALRSDEQFF.

The gene calls are TRBV19 and TRBJ1-1; the D gene is possibly TRBD1 (5 bases). Germline loops: CDR1 LNHDA, CDR2 SQIVND (reference sequence). V lost 5 bases to trimming and J lost 4 bases, with 14 bases between them. This CDR3 has 14 amino acids. This CDR3 reads CASSWDGEGTEAFF. CDR3 DNA sequence: TGTGCCAGTAGTTGGGACGGGGAGGGCACTGAAGCTTTCTTT. Full variable domain (remainder filled in from reference TRBV19 and TRBJ1-1): DGGITQSPKYLFRKEGQNVTLSCEQNLNHDAMYWYRQDPGQGLRLIYYSQIVNDFQKGDIAEGYSVSREKKESFPLTVTSAQKNPTAFYLCASSWDGEGTEAFFGQGTRLTVV.

The CDR3: CSVTGQGASGYTF. The CDR3 DNA is TGCAGCGTCACGGGACAGGGGGCGTCTGGCTACACCTTC. This rearrangement joins TRBV29-1 to TRBJ1-2; 12 bases match TRBD1. The CDR3 extends over 13 amino acids. V gave up 6 bases and J gave up 7 bases; unmatched junction bases: 6. Germline CDR1 is SQVTM and CDR2 is ANQGSEA.

This chain uses TRBV28 with TRBJ2-2; 10 bases fit TRBD2. The CDR3 spans 17 residues. CDR1 is MDHEN, CDR2 SYDVKM, per germline. V shed 3 bases, J shed 4 bases, and the junction held 8 bases outside the gene matches. The CDR3 DNA sequence: TGTGCCAGCAGTTTGATTAGCGGGAGGCACCTCACCGGGGAGCTGTTTTTT. The encoded protein is CASSLISGRHLTGELFF.

The V gene is TRBV10-1, the J gene TRBJ2-1; D gene uncertain. The length of the CDR3 is 14 residues. V lost 5 bases and J lost 7, with 15 bases in between. From germline, CDR1 is WNHNN and CDR2 SYGVQD (reference sequence). This CDR3 reads CASSRAEGANEQFF. CDR3 bases: TGCGCCAGCAGTCGGGCGGAAGGTGCGAATGAGCAGTTCTTC.

The chain combines TRBV28 with TRBJ1-3; D is possibly TRBD1 (5 bases). This CDR3 has 14 amino acids. The V gene's germline CDR1 is MDHEN and CDR2 SYDVKM. Trimming left V 6 bases short and J 4 bases short, with 13 bases between. The CDR3 DNA sequence: TGTGCCAGCAGCCCATGGGGGTTAGGAAACACCATATATTTT. As protein: CASSPWGLGNTIYF.

In its sample, this clone was seen once. This CDR3 is CASSPRTSPNTGELFF. Written as DNA, the CDR3 is TGTGCCAGCAGCCCCCGGACTAGCCCGAACACCGGGGAGCTGTTTTTT. The chain joins TRBV7-7 to TRBJ2-2; 8 bases align to TRBD2. The CDR3 is 16 residues long. Germline V gives CDR1 SSHAT, CDR2 FNYEAQ (reference sequence). The ends lost 5 bases at V and 0 bases at J; junction bases unmatched: 5.

This chain connects TRBV11-3 to TRBJ2-1; 7 bases match TRBD1. This CDR3 is built from 16 residues. Trimming at V came to 3 bases and at J to 0 bases, leaving 5 bases not matched to a gene. In germline, CDR1 is SGHNT, CDR2 YENEEA. DNA of the CDR3: TGTGCCAGCAGCTTGAGGGACAGACACTCCTACAATGAGCAGTTCTTC. Its translation is CASSLRDRHSYNEQFF.

The chain carries TRBV28 and TRBJ2-1; D possibly corresponds to TRBD2 (5 bases). Trimming cost V 7 bases and J 3 bases, with 13 bases left between them. CDR1 is MDHEN and CDR2 is SYDVKM in the germline V gene. The CDR3 totals 14 residues. The CDR3 coding sequence is TGTGCCAGCACCGAATCGGGGTTCTACAATGAGCAGTTCTTC. Its translation is CASTESGFYNEQFF.

This clone was seen a few times. The chain is built from TRBV7-6 and TRBJ2-1, with TRBD2 matching over 8 bases. The CDR3 is 13 amino acids. Germline V lookup: CDR1 SGHVS, CDR2 FNYEAQ. V shed 3 bases and J 7 bases; nucleotides not matched to a gene: 2. CDR3 protein: CASSFLAGNEQFF. DNA of the CDR3: TGTGCCAGCAGCTTCCTAGCGGGTAATGAGCAGTTCTTC.

This chain uses TRBV28 with TRBJ1-4; D is unresolved. CDR3 size: 11 residues. CDR1 is MDHEN and CDR2 is SYDVKM in the germline V gene. The V gene lost 4 bases and the J gene lost 3 bases, with 0 bases spanning the gap. This CDR3 is CASSSNEKLFF. Written as DNA, the CDR3 is TGTGCCAGCAGTTCTAATGAAAAACTGTTTTTT.

The chain couples TRBV2 to TRBJ2-3; 12 nucleotides align to TRBD2. CDR1 is SNHLY and CDR2 is FYNNEI in the germline V gene. The CDR3 totals 16 residues. The V segment lost 3 bases and the J segment 2 bases; nucleotides outside the gene matches: 3. CDR3 sequence reads: CASSDRLAGDTDTQYF. CDR3 in DNA: TGTGCCAGCAGTGACCGACTAGCGGGGGACACAGATACGCAGTATTTT.

The rearrangement links TRBV2 to TRBJ2-1; D perhaps matches TRBD1 (6 bases). Germline assignment: CDR1 SNHLY and CDR2 FYNNEI. The CDR3 consists of 14 residues. V lost 6 bases and J lost 5, with 14 bases in between. The CDR3 DNA sequence: TGTGCCAGCAGAGGGGGAGCGACCAACAATGAGCAGTTCTTC. This sequence encodes CASRGGATNNEQFF.